There are a few counts of the clone carrying this T cell receptor beta chain. Its cognate antigen is unknown. This entry comes from a study of beta chain features in type 1 diabetes. Across the study: Cell yields, gender and age were similar in healthy donors and patients.

Study-wide findings and caveats: For Type 1 diabetes patients, all four CD4+ subsets carried TCRB CDR3s that were moderately but significantly shorter. Compared to healthy donors, patients appeared to have naive, central memory and Treg TCRB repertoires that were more alike. A pattern of fewer insertions and more deletions at VDJ junctions was seen in type 1 diabetes patients. cDNA-based reads could over-represent cells with high TCR expression.

cDNA synthesis used the whole RNA isolate, giving expressed TCRB sequences. Clones were sequenced by immunoSEQ multiplex PCR, and TCRdb holds only the in-frame ones, with some missing. The table shows under 300,000 clones, with approximately 25% occurring only once. The CDR3 spans 14 residues. Germline assignment: CDR1 MNHNS and CDR2 SASEGT. V was clipped by 2 bases and J by 1 base, with 9 bases between them. This TCR was recovered from a woman aged 30 to 39 with type 1 diabetes. The rearrangement uses TRBV6-1 and TRBJ2-7, with D possibly matching TRBD1 (6 bases). Sequencing used naive CD4+ T cells from blood. The CDR3 region is CASSETGWSYEQYF. The DNA of the CDR3 is TGTGCCAGCAGTGAAACAGGGTGGTCCTACGAGCAGTACTTC.